Listed below are T cell receptor beta chains from one sample, sequenced in a study of T cell repertoires and HLA-DP antigens. These TCRs are of unknown antigen specificity. Only in-frame clones appear in the TCRdb table, and some are missing; sequencing was by immunoSEQ multiplex PCR. The sample yields some 89,000 clones, about nine tenths seen once. Sequencing was done on a sample of CD4+ T cells from PBMCs. These TCRs come from a man aged 50-59 years in good health and CMV-seronegative. The CDR3 runs from the conserved cysteine through the conserved F or W. The D gene is left open where the match is weak. The listing skips clone size in some rows; elsewhere it reads once, few, many or a size class.

>few|TRBV7-9|TRBJ1-1|-
CASSLSREAFF
TGTGCCAGCAGCTTATCCAGGGAAGCTTTCTTT
>-|TRBV2|TRBJ2-7|TRBD1
CASGATGASYEQYF
TGTGCCAGCGGAGCCACAGGGGCATCCTACGAGCAGTACTTC
>-|TRBV4-3|TRBJ2-1|-
CASSQEVLANEQFF
TGCGCCAGCAGCCAAGAAGTACTAGCCAATGAGCAGTTCTTC
>-|TRBV7-8|TRBJ2-7|TRBD1
CASSFGTEYEQYF
TGTGCCAGCAGCTTCGGGACAGAATACGAGCAGTACTTC
>once|TRBV29-1|TRBJ2-7|-
CSGRGGGGAYEQYF
TGCAGCGGAAGGGGCGGTGGGGGAGCCTACGAGCAGTACTTC
>-|TRBV4-2|TRBJ1-5|TRBD1
CASSQAQGRVSNQPQHF
TGTGCCAGCAGCCAGGCACAGGGGAGGGTCAGCAATCAGCCCCAGCATTTT
>-|TRBV13|TRBJ2-1|TRBD2
CASSSPSAGGINEQFF
TGTGCCAGCAGCTCTCCTAGCGCGGGGGGTATCAATGAGCAGTTCTTC
>-|TRBV7-6|TRBJ2-2|-
CASSLVNRGPNRELFF
TGTGCCAGCAGCTTAGTTAATCGGGGGCCGAACCGGGAGCTGTTTTTT
>-|TRBV6-5|TRBJ2-3|-
CASRRDTDTQYF
TGTGCCAGCAGGAGGGATACAGATACGCAGTATTTT
>-|TRBV7-2|TRBJ2-3|-
CASSLGVTRDTQYF
TGTGCCAGCAGCTTAGGAGTGACTCGAGATACGCAGTATTTT
>-|TRBV30|TRBJ1-2|TRBD1
CAWRLQGMDYGYTF
TGTGCCTGGAGATTACAGGGGATGGACTATGGCTACACCTTC
>-|TRBV2|TRBJ1-1|-
CASSDLGTEAFF
TGTGCCAGCAGTGACCTCGGAACTGAAGCTTTCTTT
>-|TRBV9|TRBJ2-2|-
CASRLAVRGNTGELFF
TGTGCCAGCAGGCTAGCTGTCAGGGGGAACACCGGGGAGCTGTTTTTT
>-|TRBV5-4|TRBJ2-6|-
CASSFSGVGANVLTF
TGTGCCAGCAGCTTTTCAGGGGTCGGGGCCAACGTCCTGACTTTC
>-|TRBV5-8|TRBJ1-5|-
CACGLGNNQPQHF
TGTGCCTGTGGGTTAGGGAACAATCAGCCCCAGCATTTT
>-|TRBV7-7|TRBJ2-5|-
CASSQDGGLETQYF
TGTGCTAGCAGCCAAGATGGGGGGCTGGAGACCCAGTACTTC
>-|TRBV6-5|TRBJ2-7|TRBD2
CASTPQAGGIYEQYF
TGTGCCAGCACTCCACAAGCGGGAGGGATCTACGAGCAGTACTTC
>once|TRBV4-1|TRBJ2-5|TRBD2
CASSQIVGVAGKETQYF
TGCGCCAGCAGCCAAATCGTAGGAGTAGCGGGGAAAGAGACCCAGTACTTC
>-|TRBV2|TRBJ2-2|-
CASSEVGLLNTGELFF
TGTGCCAGCAGTGAAGTGGGTCTCCTGAACACCGGGGAGCTGTTTTTT
>-|TRBV9|TRBJ1-1|TRBD1
CASSVADRGLNTEAFF
TGTGCCAGCAGCGTAGCGGACAGGGGATTGAACACTGAAGCTTTCTTT
>-|TRBV2|TRBJ1-2|TRBD1
CASSEEKGQGDGYTF
TGTGCCAGCAGTGAAGAAAAGGGACAGGGGGATGGCTACACCTTC
>-|TRBV5-1|TRBJ1-4|TRBD1
CASSLGTGLNNEKLFF
TGCGCCAGCAGCTTGGGGACAGGTTTGAATAATGAAAAACTGTTTTTT
>-|TRBV9|TRBJ2-2|-
CASSVAIWGPGPGNTGELFF
TGTGCCAGCAGCGTAGCGATTTGGGGCCCAGGACCTGGGAACACCGGGGAGCTGTTTTTT
>few|TRBV19|TRBJ2-2|-
CASTKTTGELFF
TGTGCCAGTACTAAAACCACCGGGGAGCTGTTTTTT
>-|TRBV18|TRBJ2-5|TRBD1
CASSPGQVETQYF
TGTGCCAGCTCGCCGGGACAGGTAGAGACCCAGTACTTC
>once|TRBV11-2|TRBJ2-5|-
CASSSGPQETQYF
TGTGCCAGCAGCTCGGGACCACAAGAGACCCAGTACTTC
>-|TRBV6-1|TRBJ2-7|TRBD1
CASSASPGQRGEQYF
TGTGCCAGCAGTGCGTCACCGGGACAGAGGGGCGAGCAGTACTTC
>once|TRBV7-2|TRBJ2-1|TRBD2
CASSRGRESEQFF
TGTGCCAGCAGCCGCGGGAGAGAGAGTGAGCAGTTCTTC
>-|TRBV6-1|TRBJ1-1|-
CASSEANRVEAFF
TGTGCCAGCAGTGAAGCTAACAGGGTTGAAGCTTTCTTT
>-|TRBV5-1|TRBJ1-6|-
CASSRDTRDLYNSPLHF
TGCGCCAGCAGCCGGGACACCCGTGACCTCTATAATTCACCCCTCCACTTT
>few|TRBV19|TRBJ1-2|-
CASSLSGDGYTF
TGTGCCAGTAGTCTGTCAGGGGACGGCTACACCTTC
>few|TRBV6-5|TRBJ1-4|-
CASSYSKRNEKLFF
TGTGCCAGCAGTTATAGTAAGAGAAATGAAAAACTGTTTTTT
>-|TRBV6-5|TRBJ2-1|TRBD2
CASSLAGSSYNEQFF
TGTGCCAGCAGTTTAGCGGGGAGCTCCTACAATGAGCAGTTCTTC
>-|TRBV18|TRBJ1-1|-
CASSPGQNTEAFF
TGTGCCAGCTCACCGGGACAGAACACTGAAGCTTTCTTT
>-|TRBV7-6|TRBJ1-4|TRBD1
CASSGGQGGKLFF
TGTGCCAGCAGCGGAGGACAGGGTGGAAAACTGTTTTTT
>-|TRBV6-1|TRBJ1-3|-
CASSEDKVFSGNTIYF
TGTGCCAGCAGTGAAGATAAGGTCTTTTCTGGAAACACCATATATTTT
>-|TRBV5-3|TRBJ2-3|-
CARSLTSRRTDTQYF
TGTGCCAGAAGCTTGACCTCCCGGCGCACAGATACGCAGTATTTT
>-|TRBV6-5|TRBJ2-3|-
CATIHTDLGTDTQYF
TGTGCCACCATTCACACAGATTTAGGCACAGATACGCAGTATTTT
>few|TRBV7-8|TRBJ1-2|-
CASSLAPGLYGYTF
TGTGCCAGCAGCTTAGCGCCAGGCCTCTATGGCTACACCTTC
>once|TRBV7-8|TRBJ1-2|-
CASSSRDGNYGYTF
TGTGCCAGCAGCTCCCGAGACGGCAACTATGGCTACACCTTC
>-|TRBV7-2|TRBJ2-3|TRBD2
CASTFGGLAGGLATDTQYF
TGTGCCAGCACCTTTGGGGGACTAGCGGGGGGCCTCGCCACAGATACGCAGTATTTT
>-|TRBV7-8|TRBJ1-1|-
CASSRLTGMNTEAFF
TGTGCCAGCAGCCGCCTCACAGGGATGAACACTGAAGCTTTCTTT
>-|TRBV30|TRBJ2-3|-
CALREGFSTDTQYF
TGTGCCCTCAGAGAAGGGTTCTCCACAGATACGCAGTATTTT
>-|TRBV6-5|TRBJ2-7|-
CASRQGAYEQYF
TGTGCCAGCAGACAGGGTGCCTACGAGCAGTACTTC
>-|TRBV29-1|TRBJ2-3|-
CRARTSTDTQYF
TGCAGAGCCCGGACTAGCACAGATACGCAGTATTTT
>-|TRBV27|TRBJ2-6|TRBD1
CASSLFGQGASGANVLTF
TGTGCCAGCAGTTTATTCGGACAGGGGGCTTCTGGGGCCAACGTCCTGACTTTC